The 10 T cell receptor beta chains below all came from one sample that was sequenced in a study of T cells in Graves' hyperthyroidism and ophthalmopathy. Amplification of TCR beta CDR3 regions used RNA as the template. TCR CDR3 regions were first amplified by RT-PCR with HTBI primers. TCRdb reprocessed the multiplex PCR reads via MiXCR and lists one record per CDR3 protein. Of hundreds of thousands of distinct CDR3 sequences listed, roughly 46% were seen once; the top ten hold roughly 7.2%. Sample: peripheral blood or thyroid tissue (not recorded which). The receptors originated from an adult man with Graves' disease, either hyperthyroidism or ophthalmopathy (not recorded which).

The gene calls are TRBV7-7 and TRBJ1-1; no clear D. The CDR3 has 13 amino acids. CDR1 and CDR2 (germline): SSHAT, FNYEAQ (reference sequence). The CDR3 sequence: CARATDTNTEAFF. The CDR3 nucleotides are TGTGCTAGAGCTACTGACACCAACACTGAAGCTTTCTTT.

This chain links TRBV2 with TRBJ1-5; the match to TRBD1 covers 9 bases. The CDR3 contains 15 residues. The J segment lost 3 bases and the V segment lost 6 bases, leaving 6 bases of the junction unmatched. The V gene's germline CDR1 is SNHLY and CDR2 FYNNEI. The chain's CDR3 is CASRTDRGDNQPQHF. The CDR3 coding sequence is TGTGCCAGCAGGACTGACAGGGGGGACAATCAGCCCCAGCATTTT.

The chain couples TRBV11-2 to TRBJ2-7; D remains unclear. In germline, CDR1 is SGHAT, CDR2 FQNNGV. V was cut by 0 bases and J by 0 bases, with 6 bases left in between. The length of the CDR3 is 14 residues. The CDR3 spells CASSLDSISYEQYF. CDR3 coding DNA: TGTGCCAGCAGCTTAGACAGTATCTCCTACGAGCAGTACTTC.

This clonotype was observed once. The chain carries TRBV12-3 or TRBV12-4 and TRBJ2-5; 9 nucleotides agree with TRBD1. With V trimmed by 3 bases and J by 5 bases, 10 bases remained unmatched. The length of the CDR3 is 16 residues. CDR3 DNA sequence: TGTGCCAGCAGTTTTTCCGGGACAGGGCTAAGGGAGACCCAGTACTTC. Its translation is CASSFSGTGLRETQYF.

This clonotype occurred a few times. The CDR3 region is CASSQDRGFGQPQHF. DNA for the CDR3: TGTGCCAGCAGCCAAGACAGGGGCTTTGGACAGCCCCAGCATTTT. The chain joins TRBV11-2 to TRBJ1-5; 8 nucleotides align to TRBD1. This CDR3 is built from 15 residues. V lost 5 bases, J lost 7 bases, and 10 bases stayed unmatched. Germline V gene sequence: CDR1 SGHAT, CDR2 FQNNGV. Filled out from reference TRBV11-2 and TRBJ1-5, the complete variable domain reads EAGVAQSPRYKIIEKRQSVAFWCNPISGHATLYWYQQILGQGPKLLIQFQNNGVVDDSQLPKDRFSAERLKGVDSTLKIQPAKLEDSAVYLCASSQDRGFGQPQHFGDGTRLSIL.

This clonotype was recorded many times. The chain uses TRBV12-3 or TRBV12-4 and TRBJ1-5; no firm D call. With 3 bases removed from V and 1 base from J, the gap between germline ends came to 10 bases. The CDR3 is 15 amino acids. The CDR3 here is CASSLNGESNQPQHF. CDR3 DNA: TGTGCCAGCAGTTTGAATGGGGAAAGCAATCAGCCCCAGCATTTT.

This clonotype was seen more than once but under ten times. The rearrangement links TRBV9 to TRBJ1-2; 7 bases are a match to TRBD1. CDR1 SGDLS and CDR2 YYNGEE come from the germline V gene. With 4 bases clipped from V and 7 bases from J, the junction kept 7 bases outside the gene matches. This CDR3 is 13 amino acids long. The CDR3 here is CASSPRQGSGYTF. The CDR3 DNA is TGTGCCAGCAGCCCCCGACAGGGTAGTGGCTACACCTTC.

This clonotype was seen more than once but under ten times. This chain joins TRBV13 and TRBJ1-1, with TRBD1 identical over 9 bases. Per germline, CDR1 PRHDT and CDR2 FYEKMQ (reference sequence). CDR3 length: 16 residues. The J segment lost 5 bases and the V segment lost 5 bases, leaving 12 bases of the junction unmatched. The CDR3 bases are TGTGCCAGCAGCCGTCAACGACAGGGGGAGGGGACTGAAGCTTTCTTT. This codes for CASSRQRQGEGTEAFF. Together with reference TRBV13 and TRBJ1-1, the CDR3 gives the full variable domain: AAGVIQSPRHLIKEKRETATLKCYPIPRHDTVYWYQQGPGQDPQFLISFYEKMQSDKGSIPDRFSAQQFSDYHSELNMSSLELGDSALYFCASSRQRQGEGTEAFFGQGTRLTVV.

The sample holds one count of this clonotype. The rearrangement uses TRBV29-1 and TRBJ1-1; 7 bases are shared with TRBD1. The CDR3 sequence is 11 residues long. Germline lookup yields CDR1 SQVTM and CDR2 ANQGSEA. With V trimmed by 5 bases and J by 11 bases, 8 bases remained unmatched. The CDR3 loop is CSVRRGQVAFF. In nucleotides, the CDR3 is TGCAGCGTTAGGAGGGGGCAAGTGGCTTTCTTT.

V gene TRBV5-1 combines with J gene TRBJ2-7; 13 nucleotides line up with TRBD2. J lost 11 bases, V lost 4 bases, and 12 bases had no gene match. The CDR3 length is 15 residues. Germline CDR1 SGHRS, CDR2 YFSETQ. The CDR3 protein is CASSGLAGAGNVEYF. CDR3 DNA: TGCGCCAGCAGCGGACTAGCGGGAGCTGGAAATGTAGAGTACTTC. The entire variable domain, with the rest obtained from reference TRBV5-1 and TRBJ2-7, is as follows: KAGVTQTPRYLIKTRGQQVTLSCSPISGHRSVSWYQQTPGQGLQFLFEYFSETQRNKGNFPGRFSGRQFSNSRSEMNVSTLELGDSALYLCASSGLAGAGNVEYFGPGTRLTVT.